The next 20 T cell receptor beta chains were all read from a single sample in a study of blood T cell repertoires in COVID-19 (dated by TCRdb to between 2020 and 2021). The library was obtained by the immunoSEQ multiplex PCR assay. What TCRdb holds here is the immuneACCESS table cut down to in-frame rearrangements. Part of the clones is not present; checked against another copy, under half of the missing clones reflect an unresolved V gene, and the others are unexplained. In all, the sample holds 150,000 to 200,000 clones, and around 80% of those were seen once. The ten largest account for around 15% of the sample. Material: PBMCs or T cells enriched from blood (not recorded which). These receptors all stem from a woman in her forties or fifties who had recovered from COVID-19.

V usage is TRBV28 and J usage is TRBJ2-5, with TRBD2 identical over 16 bases. Trimming took 4 bases from V and 5 from J; bases not matched to a gene: 1. The CDR3 extends over 15 amino acids. CDR1 MDHEN and CDR2 SYDVKM come from the germline V gene. The chain's CDR3 is CASSSGLAGGETQYF. CDR3 sequence (DNA): TGTGCCAGCAGTTCGGGACTAGCGGGAGGGGAGACCCAGTACTTC. The full variable domain, rest sourced from reference TRBV28 and TRBJ2-5, is DVKVTQSSRYLVKRTGEKVFLECVQDMDHENMFWYRQDPGLGLRLIYFSYDVKMKEKGDIPEGYSVSREKKERFSLILESASTNQTSMYLCASSSGLAGGETQYFGPGTRLLVL.

The chain joins TRBV27 to TRBJ1-5; TRBD1 matches at 8 bases. The V segment lost 3 bases and the J segment 6 bases; nucleotides outside the gene matches: 7. Looked up from germline, CDR1 is MNHEY and CDR2 is SMNVEV (reference sequence). The CDR3 consists of 15 residues. CDR3 amino acids: CASSFGQGITQPQHF. CDR3 sequence (DNA): TGTGCCAGCAGTTTCGGACAGGGTATCACTCAGCCCCAGCATTTT.

The chain couples TRBV28 to TRBJ1-5; possible D gene TRBD1, 6 bases. Germline CDR1 reads MDHEN; CDR2 reads SYDVKM. The CDR3 consists of 17 residues. Between the trimmed V and J ends, which lost 3 bases and 6 bases, there was a span of 21 bases. The DNA of the CDR3 is TGTGCCAGCAGTTTGCGGGGGGCTCAAAGTACAAGTCAGCCCCAGCATTTT. Its translation: CASSLRGAQSTSQPQHF.

With respect to this clone: The sample has other DNA sequences that encode this CDR3 too. The CDR3: CASSHGTGAYEQYF. For the CDR3, the DNA is TGCGCCAGCAGCCACGGGACAGGAGCATACGAGCAGTACTTC. J is TRBJ2-7 and V is TRBV4-1, with TRBD1 identical over 8 bases. V was clipped by 3 bases and J by 4 bases; unmatched bases: 5. The germline V gene has CDR1 MGHRA and CDR2 YSYEKL. The CDR3 has 14 amino acids.

This clone was detected ten times or more. This sequence joins TRBV5-1 and TRBJ2-1, with 8 bases fitting TRBD2. The ends lost 4 bases at V and 0 bases at J; junction bases unmatched: 3. There are 15 residues in the CDR3. Germline V gene sequence: CDR1 SGHRS, CDR2 YFSETQ. DNA of the CDR3: TGCGCCAGCAGCACCACTAGCGGCTCCTACAATGAGCAGTTCTTC. Residues: CASSTTSGSYNEQFF.

This chain uses TRBV6-5 with TRBJ2-7, with D perhaps matching TRBD2 (5 bases). CDR1 and CDR2 from the germline V gene are MNHEY and SVGAGI. Trimming took 10 bases from V and 0 from J, leaving 10 bases between them. This CDR3 contains 12 residues. The CDR3 reads CATGRDSYEQYF. The CDR3 DNA is TGTGCCACCGGACGGGACTCCTACGAGCAGTACTTC.

The gene calls are TRBV4-3 and TRBJ2-1; the match to TRBD1 covers 9 bases. V shed 3 bases and J 7 bases; nucleotides not matched to a gene: 1. The germline gives CDR1 LGHNA, CDR2 YSLEER. This CDR3 comprises 13 residues. CDR3 nucleotides: TGCGCCAGCAGCCACGGGACAGGGAATGAGCAGTTCTTC. This encodes CASSHGTGNEQFF.

The rearrangement links TRBV5-1 to TRBJ1-2; TRBD1 matches at 10 bases. Germline V lookup: CDR1 SGHRS, CDR2 YFSETQ. V was pared by 0 bases and J by 3 bases, with 5 bases of the junction left unmatched. The CDR3 spans 16 residues. The CDR3 spells CASSLVGTGDYYGYTF. The CDR3 coding sequence is TGCGCCAGCAGCTTGGTTGGGACAGGGGACTACTATGGCTACACCTTC.

J is TRBJ1-3 and V is TRBV9; TRBD1 is a possible D gene (5 bases). Germline V lookup: CDR1 SGDLS, CDR2 YYNGEE. The CDR3 is 15 residues long. Trimming pared 3 bases from V and 1 base from J, leaving 11 bases between. Here the CDR3 reads CASSADRESGNTIYF. The CDR3 DNA reads as TGTGCCAGCAGCGCAGACAGAGAATCTGGAAACACCATATATTTT.

The chain is built from TRBV24-1 and TRBJ1-2; no clear D. There are 12 residues in the CDR3. Germline V gene sequence: CDR1 KGHDR, CDR2 SFDVKD. The V end was cut by 2 bases, the J end by 4 bases, with 4 bases between. DNA for the CDR3: TGTGCCACCAGTGATTCAGGCTATGGCTACACCTTC. This encodes CATSDSGYGYTF.

The chain couples TRBV6-5 to TRBJ2-7; D may be TRBD2 (6 bases). In germline, CDR1 is MNHEY, CDR2 SVGAGI. The CDR3 extends over 15 amino acids. The V end lost 9 bases, the J end lost 6 bases, and 24 bases lay between the germline ends. CDR3 nucleotides: TGTGCCAGACGGGAGAAAGGGGTTTCGTTTGTCGAGCAGTACTTC. Translated: CARREKGVSFVEQYF.

This chain connects TRBV28 to TRBJ1-2; TRBD1 matches at 7 bases. Losses at the gene ends were 6 bases for V and 8 bases for J; bases not matched to a gene: 9. Per the germline V gene, CDR1 is MDHEN and CDR2 is SYDVKM. The CDR3 is made up of 13 amino acids. CDR3 loop: CASSLRGLGGYTF. DNA of the CDR3: TGTGCCAGCAGCCTTAGGGGGCTCGGCGGCTACACCTTC.

The rearrangement uses TRBV5-1 and TRBJ1-1, with 10 bases identical to TRBD1. CDR1 SGHRS and CDR2 YFSETQ come from the germline V gene. J lost 1 base, V lost 4 bases, and 4 bases had no gene match. The CDR3 runs 15 residues. The CDR3 region is CASSLRTGGNTEAFF. CDR3 sequence (DNA): TGCGCCAGCAGCCTCCGGACAGGGGGGAACACTGAAGCTTTCTTT.

V gene TRBV19 combines with J gene TRBJ2-7, with TRBD2 as a possible D gene (5 bases). V was shortened by 8 bases and J by 6 bases, with 17 bases between the two germline ends. The germline CDR1 and CDR2 sequences are LNHDA and SQIVND (reference sequence). The CDR3 length is 13 residues. CDR3 coding DNA: TGTGCCAGTGGGAGCGAGCGCCTCGGCGAGCAGTACTTC. Protein sequence: CASGSERLGEQYF.

The V call is TRBV2, the J call TRBJ2-1; 16 nucleotides line up with TRBD2. Germline V gene sequence: CDR1 SNHLY, CDR2 FYNNEI. The CDR3 has 17 residues. V shed 6 bases and J 4 bases; nucleotides not matched to a gene: 6. Here the CDR3 DNA reads TGTGCCAGCAGGGGGACTAGCGGGAGGGCCCTATACAATGAGCAGTTCTTC. The encoded protein is CASRGTSGRALYNEQFF. The full variable domain, its missing parts supplied by reference TRBV2 and TRBJ2-1, is EPEVTQTPSHQVTQMGQEVILRCVPISNHLYFYWYRQILGQKVEFLVSFYNNEISEKSEIFDDQFSVERPDGSNFTLKIRSTKLEDSAMYFCASRGTSGRALYNEQFFGPGTRLTVL.

The chain combines TRBV28 with TRBJ2-2, with 7 bases aligning to TRBD1. This CDR3 contains 14 residues. V was clipped by 5 bases and J by 6 bases; unmatched bases: 6. Germline V gene lookup returns CDR1 MDHEN and CDR2 SYDVKM. The CDR3 coding sequence is TGTGCCAGCAGTCGACAGGGAAAGGCCGGGGAGCTGTTTTTT. This encodes CASSRQGKAGELFF.

The chain carries TRBV7-2 and TRBJ2-7, with 8 bases identical to TRBD2. Unmatched junction bases numbered 14, after V lost 4 bases and J lost 3 bases. CDR1 is SGHTA, CDR2 FQGNSA, per germline. The length of the CDR3 is 17 residues. CDR3 sequence reads: CASSSTSSGSVYYEQYF. DNA of the CDR3: TGTGCCAGCAGCTCCACCTCGAGCGGGAGTGTCTACTACGAGCAGTACTTC.

The V call is TRBV28, the J call TRBJ1-4; no definite D call. V was clipped by 2 bases and J by 4 bases, with 14 bases between them. Germline CDR1 reads MDHEN; CDR2 reads SYDVKM. The CDR3 runs 16 residues. In DNA form, the CDR3 reads TGTGCCAGCAGTTTACCCCGGCCGGGAGATAATGAAAAACTGTTTTTT. This codes for CASSLPRPGDNEKLFF.

The chain recombines TRBV30 with TRBJ2-3; TRBD2 might be the D (5 bases). CDR3 size: 11 residues. V dropped 4 bases and J dropped 6 bases, with 8 bases sitting between them. Germline lookup yields CDR1 GTSNPN and CDR2 SVGIG (reference sequence). Written as DNA, the CDR3 is TGTGCCTGGACTGAGGGCGATACGCAGTATTTT. Translated, it gives CAWTEGDTQYF.

The DNA for the CDR3 is TGCGCCAGCAGCCGGGGGGTCACAGGAGTTGCGGACTATGGCTACACCTTC. Encoded protein: CASSRGVTGVADYGYTF. This sequence joins TRBV5-1 and TRBJ1-2; TRBD1 might be the D (5 bases). Trimming took off 4 bases at V and 3 bases at J, with 22 bases between the two ends. Germline V lookup: CDR1 SGHRS, CDR2 YFSETQ. This CDR3 contains 17 residues.